The entry that follows covers one T cell receptor beta chain sequence. The data originate from a study of shared clonotypes between healthy human individuals. Clones were read by immunoSEQ multiplex PCR, and TCRdb kept only the in-frame ones, dropping some. The sample lists 2 million or so clones, about 95% seen once, with 1% to 1.3% in the top ten. Naive CD8 cells lacked CD45RO, underwent positive selection for CCR7 and left out terminally differentiated effector memory CD45RA+ cells. This CDR3 has 17 amino acids. Germline CDR1 MGHRA, CDR2 YSYEKL. V was shortened by 2 bases and J by 4 bases, with 17 bases between the two germline ends.

The specimen sequenced was naive CD8+ T cells sorted from blood. This rearrangement joins TRBV4-1 to TRBJ2-2; possibly TRBD2 for D (6 bases). The TCR comes from a man in his late teens or twenties in good health. CDR3 region: CASSQTDGGPLTGELFF. CDR3 nucleotides: TGCGCCAGCAGCCAAACGGACGGGGGACCCCTCACCGGGGAGCTGTTTTTT.